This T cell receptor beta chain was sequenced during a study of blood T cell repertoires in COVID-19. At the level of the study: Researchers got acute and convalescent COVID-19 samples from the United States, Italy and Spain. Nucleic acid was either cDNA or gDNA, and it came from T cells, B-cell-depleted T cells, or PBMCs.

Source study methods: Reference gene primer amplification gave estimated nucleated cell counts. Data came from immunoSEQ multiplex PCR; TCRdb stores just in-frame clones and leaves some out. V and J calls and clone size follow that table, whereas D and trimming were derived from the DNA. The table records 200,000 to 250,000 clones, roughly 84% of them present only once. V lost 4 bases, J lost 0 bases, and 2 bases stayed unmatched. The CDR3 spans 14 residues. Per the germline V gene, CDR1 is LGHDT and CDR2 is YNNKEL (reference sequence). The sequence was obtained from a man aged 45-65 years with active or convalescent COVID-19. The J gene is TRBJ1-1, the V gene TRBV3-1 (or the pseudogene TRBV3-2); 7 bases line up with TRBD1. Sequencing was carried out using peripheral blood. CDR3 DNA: TGTGCCAGCAGCCCGACAGGGCTGAACACTGAAGCTTTCTTT. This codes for CASSPTGLNTEAFF.